This section outlines one T cell receptor beta chain sequence together with its context. What it recognizes is unknown. This record comes from a study of Ad26.COV2.S vaccination and SARS-CoV-2 variants. Study details: The trial was COV1001 and the donor's arm was Ad26.COV2.S.

Profiled with immunoSEQ multiplex PCR; TCRdb holds only in-frame clones, not every one. The data contain more than 300,000 clones, about 82% of them singletons. The treatment denotes: about 20 received Ad26.COV2.S at low or high dose, single or two shots; several received placebo; per-sample allocation not given. On day 63 after the first injection, vaccine and placebo recipients gave samples. This person who donated was an adult of 18-55 years in Boston. Study-level findings and limits: After vaccination, reports described spike-specific CD8+ and CD4+ T cell responses as showing substantial breadth. Using TCR breadth and depth analyses may have led to underestimated total T cell responses.

V was trimmed by 6 bases and J by 0 bases, leaving 13 bases between them. CDR1 SGDLS and CDR2 YYNGEE come from the germline V gene. The CDR3 extends over 15 amino acids. The receptor comes from a person aged 18-60 years who received the Ad26.COV2.S COVID-19 vaccine or a placebo. This sequence joins TRBV9 and TRBJ1-3; D is unresolved. This specimen was peripheral blood, taken in a trial of Ad26.COV2.S vaccine versus placebo. CDR3 nucleotides: TGTGCCAGCACCGAAGGACCGTCCTCTGGAAACACCATATATTTT. Its protein is CASTEGPSSGNTIYF.